This T cell receptor beta chain was captured by sequencing in a study of T cells in Graves' hyperthyroidism and ophthalmopathy. Study results and limitations: Through a model of 13 V-J features, ophthalmopathy was separated from stable hyperthyroidism. Blood also held most thyroid clonotypes expanded beyond 0.001.

RNA transcripts gave rise to amplified TCR beta CDR3 regions. Researchers ran a first-round RT-PCR on the TCR CDR3 using the HTBI primer set. TCRdb called the multiplex PCR reads again in MiXCR, with one record for every CDR3 protein. The sample records around 380,000 distinct CDR3 sequences, roughly 13% being singletons. Trimming left V 7 bases short and J 0 bases short, with 10 bases between. Germline CDR1 reads LNHNV; CDR2 reads YYDKDF (reference sequence). CDR3 length: 14 residues. This clonotype has at least ten counts. What it binds is not known. The chain couples TRBV15 to TRBJ1-5; a possible D gene is TRBD1 (5 bases). Sequencing was done on a sample of blood. This clonotype originated in a man younger than 40 with Graves' hyperthyroidism that later progressed to Graves' ophthalmopathy. The DNA of the CDR3 is TGTGCCACCACAGGGAAATATAGCAATCAGCCCCAGCATTTT. It yields the protein CATTGKYSNQPQHF.